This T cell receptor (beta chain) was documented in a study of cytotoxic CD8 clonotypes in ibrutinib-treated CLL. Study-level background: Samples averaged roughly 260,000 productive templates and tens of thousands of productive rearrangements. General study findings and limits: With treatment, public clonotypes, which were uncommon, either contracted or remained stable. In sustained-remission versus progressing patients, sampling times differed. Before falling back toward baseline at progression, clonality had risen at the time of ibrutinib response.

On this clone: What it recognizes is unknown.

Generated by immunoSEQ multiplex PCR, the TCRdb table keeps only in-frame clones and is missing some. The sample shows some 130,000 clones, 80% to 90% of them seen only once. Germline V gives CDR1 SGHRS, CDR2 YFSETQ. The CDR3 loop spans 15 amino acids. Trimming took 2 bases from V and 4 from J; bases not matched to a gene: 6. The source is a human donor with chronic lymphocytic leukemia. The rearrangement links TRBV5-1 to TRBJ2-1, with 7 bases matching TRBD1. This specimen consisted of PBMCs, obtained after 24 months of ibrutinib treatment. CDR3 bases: TGCGCCAGCAGCTTCGACAGGGAGCCTTACAATGAGCAGTTCTTC. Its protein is CASSFDREPYNEQFF.